The clone carrying this TCR beta chain occurred many times. The data were taken from a study of T cells in Graves' hyperthyroidism and ophthalmopathy. Graves' hyperthyroidism was deemed stable absent ophthalmopathy progression within 18 months. Among the patients, aged 18 to 65, hyperthyroidism was newly diagnosed and had lasted under 2 months. Researchers barred patients who had uncontrolled infection, other autoimmune disease, pregnancy or lactation. Using 10 ml of fresh peripheral blood, PBMCs were prepared. The CDR3 sequence is 16 residues long. After removal of 6 bases from V and 2 bases from J, the junction contained 12 bases not matched to a gene. There were TCR beta CDR3 regions amplified from RNA transcripts. During a first-round RT-PCR of the TCR CDR3, the HTBI primer set was used. TCRdb processed the multiplex PCR reads anew with MiXCR; each CDR3 protein has one entry. The repertoire holds about 690,000 distinct CDR3 sequences, with around 16% as singletons.

The rearrangement uses TRBV12-3 or TRBV12-4 and TRBJ1-2, with 7 bases identical to TRBD1. This clonotype was obtained from a man aged 45-65 years with Graves' hyperthyroidism. The sample taken for sequencing was blood. The CDR3 DNA reads as TGTGCCAGCAGGAACGGCGGGACAGCAAAGAACTATGGCTACACCTTC. Translated, it gives CASRNGGTAKNYGYTF.